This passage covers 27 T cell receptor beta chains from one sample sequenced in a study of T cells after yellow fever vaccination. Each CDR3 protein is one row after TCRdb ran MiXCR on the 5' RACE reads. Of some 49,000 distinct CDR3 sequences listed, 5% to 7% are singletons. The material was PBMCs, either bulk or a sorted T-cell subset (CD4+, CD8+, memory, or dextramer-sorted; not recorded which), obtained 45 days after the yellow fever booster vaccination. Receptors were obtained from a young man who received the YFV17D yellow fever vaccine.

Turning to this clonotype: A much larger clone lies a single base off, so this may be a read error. The CDR3 DNA sequence: TGCAGCGTTGAACCAGGAAGTACAGGTGGCTACACCTTC. It specifies CSVEPGSTGGYTF. The chain uses TRBV29-1 and TRBJ1-2; tentatively, D is TRBD1 (5 bases). The ends were cut back, 2 bases at V and 7 bases at J, with 14 bases in the middle. The CDR3 has 13 residues. CDR1 is SQVTM, CDR2 ANQGSEA, per germline.

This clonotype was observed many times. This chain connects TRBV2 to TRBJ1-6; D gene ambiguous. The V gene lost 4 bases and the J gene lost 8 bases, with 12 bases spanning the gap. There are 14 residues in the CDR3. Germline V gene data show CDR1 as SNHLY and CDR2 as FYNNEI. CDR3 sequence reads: CASSVTQTDSPLHF. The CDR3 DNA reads TGTGCCAGCAGTGTTACTCAAACCGATTCACCCCTCCACTTT.

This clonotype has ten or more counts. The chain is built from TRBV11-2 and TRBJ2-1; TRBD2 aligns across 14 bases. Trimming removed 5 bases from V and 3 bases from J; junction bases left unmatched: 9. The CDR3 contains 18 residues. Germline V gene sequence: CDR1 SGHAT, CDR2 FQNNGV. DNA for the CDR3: TGTGCCAGCAGCCGGAGGACTAGCGGGGGGAGGCACTACAATGAGCAGTTCTTC. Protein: CASSRRTSGGRHYNEQFF.

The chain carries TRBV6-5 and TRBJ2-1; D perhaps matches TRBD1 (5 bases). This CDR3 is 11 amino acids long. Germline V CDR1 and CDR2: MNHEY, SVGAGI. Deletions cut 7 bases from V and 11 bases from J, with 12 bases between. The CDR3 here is CASTQGTKQFF. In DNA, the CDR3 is TGTGCCAGCACTCAGGGTACAAAGCAGTTCTTC.

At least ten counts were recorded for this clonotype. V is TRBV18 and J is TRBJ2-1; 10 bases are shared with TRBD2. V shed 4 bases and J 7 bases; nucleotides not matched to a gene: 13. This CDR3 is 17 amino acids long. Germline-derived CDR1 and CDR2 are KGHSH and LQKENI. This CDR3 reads CASSLTAGASGSNEQFF. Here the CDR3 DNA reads TGTGCCAGCTCACTTACGGCGGGCGCTAGCGGGAGTAATGAGCAGTTCTTC.

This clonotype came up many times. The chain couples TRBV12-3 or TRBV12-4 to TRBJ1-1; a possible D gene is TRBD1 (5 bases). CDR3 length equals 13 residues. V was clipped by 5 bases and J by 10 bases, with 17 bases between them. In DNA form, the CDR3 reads TGTGCCAGCAGTCCCCGGTACCAGGGAAGAGCTTTCTTT. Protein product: CASSPRYQGRAFF.

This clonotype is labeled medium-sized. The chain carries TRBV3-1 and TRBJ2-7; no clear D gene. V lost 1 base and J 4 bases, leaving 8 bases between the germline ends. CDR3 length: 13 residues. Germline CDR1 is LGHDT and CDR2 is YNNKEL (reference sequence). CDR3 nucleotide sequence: TGTGCCAGCAGCCAAGGACTGATTTACGAGCAGTACTTC. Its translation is CASSQGLIYEQYF.

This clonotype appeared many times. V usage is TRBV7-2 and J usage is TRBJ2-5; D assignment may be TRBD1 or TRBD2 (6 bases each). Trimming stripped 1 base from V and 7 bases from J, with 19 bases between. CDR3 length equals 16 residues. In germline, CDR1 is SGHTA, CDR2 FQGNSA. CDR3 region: CASSLVKPTGGGTQYF. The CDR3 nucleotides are TGTGCCAGCAGCTTAGTGAAGCCCACCGGAGGGGGGACCCAGTACTTC.

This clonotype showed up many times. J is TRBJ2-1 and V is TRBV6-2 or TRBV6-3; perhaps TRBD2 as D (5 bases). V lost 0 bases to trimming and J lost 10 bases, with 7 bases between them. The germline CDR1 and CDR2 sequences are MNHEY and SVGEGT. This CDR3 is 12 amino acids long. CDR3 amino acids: CASSYSPGEQFF. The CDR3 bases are TGTGCCAGCAGTTACTCGCCGGGGGAGCAGTTCTTC.

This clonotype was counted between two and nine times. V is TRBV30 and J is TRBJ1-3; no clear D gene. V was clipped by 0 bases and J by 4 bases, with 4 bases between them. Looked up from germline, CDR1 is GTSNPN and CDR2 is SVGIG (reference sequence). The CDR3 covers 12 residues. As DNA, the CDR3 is TGTGCCTGGAGTGTACTCGGAAACACCATATATTTT. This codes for CAWSVLGNTIYF.

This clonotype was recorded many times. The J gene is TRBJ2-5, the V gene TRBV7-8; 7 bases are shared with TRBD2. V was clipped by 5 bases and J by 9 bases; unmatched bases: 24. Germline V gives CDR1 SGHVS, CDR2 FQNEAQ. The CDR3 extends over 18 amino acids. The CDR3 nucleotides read TGTGCCAGCAGCCGCATAAACTTCGGAGTTGCGGGAGCTTTGGCCCAGTACTTC. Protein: CASSRINFGVAGALAQYF. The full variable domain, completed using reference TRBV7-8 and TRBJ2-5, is GAGVSQSPRYKVAKRGQDVALRCDPISGHVSLFWYQQALGQGPEFLTYFQNEAQLDKSGLPSDRFFAERPEGSVSTLKIQRTQQEDSAVYLCASSRINFGVAGALAQYFGPGTRLLVL.

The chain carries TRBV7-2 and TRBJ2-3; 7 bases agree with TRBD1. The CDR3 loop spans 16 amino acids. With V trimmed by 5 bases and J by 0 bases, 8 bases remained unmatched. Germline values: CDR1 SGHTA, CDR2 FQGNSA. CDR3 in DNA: TGTGCCAGCAGCCGCTGGGACAGCGCTAGCACAGATACGCAGTATTTT. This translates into CASSRWDSASTDTQYF.

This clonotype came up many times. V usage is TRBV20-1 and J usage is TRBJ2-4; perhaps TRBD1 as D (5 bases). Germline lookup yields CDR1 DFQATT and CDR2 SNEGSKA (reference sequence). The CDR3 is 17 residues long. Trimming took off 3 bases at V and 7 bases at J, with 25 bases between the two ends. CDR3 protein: CSASDISGWTMENIQYF. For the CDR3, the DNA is TGCAGTGCTAGTGATATTTCCGGATGGACAATGGAGAACATTCAGTACTTC.

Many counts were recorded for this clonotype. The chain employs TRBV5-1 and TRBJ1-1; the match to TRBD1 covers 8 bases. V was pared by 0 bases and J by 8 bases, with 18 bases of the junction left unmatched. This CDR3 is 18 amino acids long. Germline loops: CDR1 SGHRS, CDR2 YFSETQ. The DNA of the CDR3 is TGCGCCAGCAGCTTGGCGTTTTGGCAGGGTTCAGGGGGCCCAGAAGCTTTCTTT. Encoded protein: CASSLAFWQGSGGPEAFF.

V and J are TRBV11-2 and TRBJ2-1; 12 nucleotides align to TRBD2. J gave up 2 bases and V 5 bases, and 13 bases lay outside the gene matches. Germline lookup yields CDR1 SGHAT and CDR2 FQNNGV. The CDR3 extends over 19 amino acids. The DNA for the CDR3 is TGTGCCAGCAGCCCAGGTTCTCTAGCGGGAGGGCCGGCCTACAATGAGCAGTTCTTC. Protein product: CASSPGSLAGGPAYNEQFF.

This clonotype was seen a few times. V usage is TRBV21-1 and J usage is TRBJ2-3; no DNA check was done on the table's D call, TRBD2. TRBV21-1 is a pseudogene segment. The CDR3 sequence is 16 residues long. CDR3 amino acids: CASSPTRVRHTDTQYF. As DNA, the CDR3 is TGTGCCAGCAGCCCGACGAGGGTCAGACACACAGATACGCAGTATTTT.

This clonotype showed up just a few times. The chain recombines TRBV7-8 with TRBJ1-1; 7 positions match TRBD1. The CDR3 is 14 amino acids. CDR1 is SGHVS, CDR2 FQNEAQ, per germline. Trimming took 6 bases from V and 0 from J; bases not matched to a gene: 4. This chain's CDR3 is CASRQGTVNTEAFF. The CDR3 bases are TGTGCCAGCAGACAGGGGACGGTGAACACTGAAGCTTTCTTT.

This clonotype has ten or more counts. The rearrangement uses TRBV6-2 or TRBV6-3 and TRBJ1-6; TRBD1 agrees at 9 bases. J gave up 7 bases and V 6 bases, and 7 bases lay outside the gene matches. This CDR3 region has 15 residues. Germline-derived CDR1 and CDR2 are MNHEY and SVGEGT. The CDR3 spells CASSPTTGGNSPLHF. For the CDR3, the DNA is TGTGCCAGCAGCCCAACGACAGGGGGGAATTCACCCCTCCACTTT.

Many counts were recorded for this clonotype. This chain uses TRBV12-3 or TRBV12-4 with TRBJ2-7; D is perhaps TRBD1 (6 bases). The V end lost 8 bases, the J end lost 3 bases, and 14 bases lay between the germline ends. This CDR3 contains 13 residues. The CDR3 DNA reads TGTGCCAGCTCCTCGGGACACAACTACGAGCAGTACTTC. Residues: CASSSGHNYEQYF.

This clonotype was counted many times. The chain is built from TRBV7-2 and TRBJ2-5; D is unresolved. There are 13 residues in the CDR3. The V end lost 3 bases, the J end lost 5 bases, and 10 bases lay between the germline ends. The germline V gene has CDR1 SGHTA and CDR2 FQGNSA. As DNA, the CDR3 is TGTGCCAGCAGCTTCCGAAGGACGGAGACCCAGTACTTC. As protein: CASSFRRTETQYF.

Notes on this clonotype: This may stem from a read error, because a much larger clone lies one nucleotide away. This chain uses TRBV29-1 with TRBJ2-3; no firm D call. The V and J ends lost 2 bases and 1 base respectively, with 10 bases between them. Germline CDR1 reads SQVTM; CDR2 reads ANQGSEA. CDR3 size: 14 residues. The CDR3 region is CSVEQSARTDTQYF. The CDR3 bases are TGCAGCGTTGAACAGAGTGCCCGCACAGATACGCAGTATTTT.

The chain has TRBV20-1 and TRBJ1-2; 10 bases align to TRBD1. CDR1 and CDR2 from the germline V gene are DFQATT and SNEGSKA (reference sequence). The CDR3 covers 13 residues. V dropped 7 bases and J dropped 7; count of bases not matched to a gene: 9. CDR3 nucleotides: TGCAGTGTGAGGGACAGGGGAGTTGGTGGCTACACCTTC. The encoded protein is CSVRDRGVGGYTF.

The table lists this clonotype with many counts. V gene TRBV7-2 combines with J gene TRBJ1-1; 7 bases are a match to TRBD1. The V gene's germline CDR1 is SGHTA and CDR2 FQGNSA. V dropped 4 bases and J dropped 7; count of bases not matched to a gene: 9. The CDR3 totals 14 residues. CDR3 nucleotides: TGTGCCAGCAGCTCCGAGACAGGGCTACTTGAAGCTTTCTTT. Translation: CASSSETGLLEAFF.

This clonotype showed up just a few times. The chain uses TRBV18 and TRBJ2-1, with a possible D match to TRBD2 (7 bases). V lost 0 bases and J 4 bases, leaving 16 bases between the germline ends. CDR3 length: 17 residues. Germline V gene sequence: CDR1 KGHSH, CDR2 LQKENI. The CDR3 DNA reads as TGTGCCAGCTCACCACCGGGGGGGGCGGAAGCTTACAATGAGCAGTTCTTC. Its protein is CASSPPGGAEAYNEQFF. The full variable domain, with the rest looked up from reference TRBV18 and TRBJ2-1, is NAGVMQNPRHLVRRRGQEARLRCSPMKGHSHVYWYRQLPEEGLKFMVYLQKENIIDESGMPKERFSAEFPKEGPSILRIQQVVRGDSAAYFCASSPPGGAEAYNEQFFGPGTRLTVL.

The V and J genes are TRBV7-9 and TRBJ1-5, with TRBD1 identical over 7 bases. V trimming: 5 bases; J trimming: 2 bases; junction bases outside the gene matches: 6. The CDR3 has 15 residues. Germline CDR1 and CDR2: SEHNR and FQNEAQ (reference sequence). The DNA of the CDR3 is TGTGCCAGCAGCGCACAGGGGAGCGGCAATCAGCCCCAGCATTTT. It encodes CASSAQGSGNQPQHF.

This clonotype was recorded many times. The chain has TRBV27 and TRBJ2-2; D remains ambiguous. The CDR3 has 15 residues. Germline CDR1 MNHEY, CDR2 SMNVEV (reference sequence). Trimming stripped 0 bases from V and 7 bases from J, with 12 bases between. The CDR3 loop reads CASSLSSSTGGELFF. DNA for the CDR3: TGTGCCAGCAGTTTATCAAGCAGTACCGGCGGGGAGCTGTTTTTT.

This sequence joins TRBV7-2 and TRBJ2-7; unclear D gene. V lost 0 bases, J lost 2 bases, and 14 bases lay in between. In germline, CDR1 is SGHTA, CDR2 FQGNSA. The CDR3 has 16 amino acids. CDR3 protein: CASSLASPTGTYEQYF. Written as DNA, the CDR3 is TGTGCCAGCAGCTTAGCGTCTCCGACGGGTACCTACGAGCAGTACTTC.